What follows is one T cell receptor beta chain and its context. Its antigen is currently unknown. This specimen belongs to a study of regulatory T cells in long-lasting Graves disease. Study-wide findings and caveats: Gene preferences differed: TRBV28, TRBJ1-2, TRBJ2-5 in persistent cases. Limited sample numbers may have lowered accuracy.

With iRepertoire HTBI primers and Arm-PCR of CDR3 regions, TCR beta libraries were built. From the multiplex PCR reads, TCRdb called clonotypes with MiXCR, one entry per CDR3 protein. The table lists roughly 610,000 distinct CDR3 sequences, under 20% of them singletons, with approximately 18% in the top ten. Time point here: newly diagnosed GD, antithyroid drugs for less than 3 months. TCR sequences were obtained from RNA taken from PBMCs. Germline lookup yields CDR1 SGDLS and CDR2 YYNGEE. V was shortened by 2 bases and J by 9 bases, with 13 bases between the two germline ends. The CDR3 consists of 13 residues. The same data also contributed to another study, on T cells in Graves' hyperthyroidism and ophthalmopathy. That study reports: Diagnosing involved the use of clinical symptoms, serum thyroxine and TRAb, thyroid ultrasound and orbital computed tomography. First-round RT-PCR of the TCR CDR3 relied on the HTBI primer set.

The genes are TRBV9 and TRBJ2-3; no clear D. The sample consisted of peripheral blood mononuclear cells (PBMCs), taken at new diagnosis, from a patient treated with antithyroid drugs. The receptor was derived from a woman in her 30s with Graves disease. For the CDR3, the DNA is TGTGCCAGCAGCGTGCCCGTAGACTCCACGCAGTATTTT. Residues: CASSVPVDSTQYF.